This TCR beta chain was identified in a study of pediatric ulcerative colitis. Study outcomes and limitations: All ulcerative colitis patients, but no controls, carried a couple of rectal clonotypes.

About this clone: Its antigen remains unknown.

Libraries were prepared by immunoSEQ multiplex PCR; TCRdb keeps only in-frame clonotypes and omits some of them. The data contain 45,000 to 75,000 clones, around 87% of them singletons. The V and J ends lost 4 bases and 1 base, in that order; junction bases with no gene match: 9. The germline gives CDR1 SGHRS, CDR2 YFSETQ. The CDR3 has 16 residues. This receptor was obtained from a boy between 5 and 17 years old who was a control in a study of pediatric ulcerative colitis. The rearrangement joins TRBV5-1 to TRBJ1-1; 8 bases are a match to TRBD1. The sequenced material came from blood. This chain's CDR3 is CASSPRRGQGNTEAFF. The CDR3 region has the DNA TGCGCCAGCAGCCCCCGTAGAGGACAGGGGAACACTGAAGCTTTCTTT. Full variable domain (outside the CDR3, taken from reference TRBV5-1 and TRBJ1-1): KAGVTQTPRYLIKTRGQQVTLSCSPISGHRSVSWYQQTPGQGLQFLFEYFSETQRNKGNFPGRFSGRQFSNSRSEMNVSTLELGDSALYLCASSPRRGQGNTEAFFGQGTRLTVV.